Each of the 10 T cell receptor beta chains below was sequenced from the same sample in a study of PD-1 and CTLA-4 blockade in melanoma. Assay used: immunoSEQ multiplex PCR; TCRdb lists only in-frame clones, some missing. The sample records roughly 30,000 clones, 88% being singletons. The specimen comprised CD8+ T cells from peripheral blood, sampled from a patient given anti-PD-1 treatment. All receptors derive from a human donor with melanoma.

The CDR3 here is CASSSRGGPYNEQFF. CDR3 sequence (DNA): TGTGCCAGCAGCTCCCGAGGGGGACCGTACAATGAGCAGTTCTTC. The chain uses TRBV13 and TRBJ2-1, with a tentative D call TRBD1 (6 bases). Trimming took off 4 bases at V and 4 bases at J, with 14 bases between the two ends. Germline CDR1 PRHDT, CDR2 FYEKMQ (reference sequence). The CDR3 length is 15 residues.

V and J are TRBV6-5 and TRBJ2-7; a possible D gene is TRBD1 (5 bases). The germline V gene has CDR1 MNHEY and CDR2 SVGAGI. The V gene lost 4 bases and the J gene lost 0 bases, with 7 bases spanning the gap. The CDR3 spans 13 residues. In nucleotides, the CDR3 is TGTGCCAGCAGTTGGACATCCTCCTACGAGCAGTACTTC. This sequence encodes CASSWTSSYEQYF.

The chain is built from TRBV28 and TRBJ2-7; D may be TRBD1 (5 bases). Germline V gives CDR1 MDHEN, CDR2 SYDVKM. V was shortened by 3 bases and J by 4 bases, with 13 bases between the two germline ends. The CDR3 covers 14 residues. This CDR3 reads CASSFVGAEYEQYF. CDR3 DNA: TGTGCCAGCAGTTTCGTAGGGGCCGAGTACGAGCAGTACTTC.

V usage is TRBV7-8 and J usage is TRBJ1-3, with D uncertain. The germline gives CDR1 SGHVS, CDR2 FQNEAQ. Trimming took off 2 bases at V and 0 bases at J, with 11 bases between the two ends. This CDR3 contains 16 residues. CDR3 DNA sequence: TGTGCCAGCAGCTTAAGGGAGGCGTACTCTGGAAACACCATATATTTT. Translated: CASSLREAYSGNTIYF.

This chain links TRBV2 with TRBJ2-7; 8 bases are a match to TRBD2. Losses at the gene ends were 8 bases for V and 0 bases for J; bases not matched to a gene: 6. The germline V gene has CDR1 SNHLY and CDR2 FYNNEI. This CDR3 comprises 14 residues. In nucleotides, the CDR3 is TGTGCCAGCCGGGAGGGGGTAATCTCCTACGAGCAGTACTTC. The encoded protein is CASREGVISYEQYF.

This clone was seen a single time. This chain uses TRBV7-9 with TRBJ2-5; D remains unclear. CDR1 is SEHNR, CDR2 FQNEAQ, per germline (reference sequence). The CDR3 consists of 13 residues. Trimming left V 0 bases short and J 5 bases short, with 7 bases between. The DNA for the CDR3 is TGTGCCAGCAGCTTAGCTCTCGGGGAGACCCAGTACTTC. This translates into CASSLALGETQYF. Combining the CDR3 with reference TRBV7-9 and TRBJ2-5 gives the whole variable domain DTGVSQNPRHKITKRGQNVTFRCDPISEHNRLYWYRQTLGQGPEFLTYFQNEAQLEKSRLLSDRFSAERPKGSFSTLEIQRTEQGDSAMYLCASSLALGETQYFGPGTRLLVL.

The CDR3 reads CASSSGLAQLYGELFF. The CDR3, as DNA: TGTGCCAGCAGCTCTGGACTAGCCCAATTGTACGGGGAGCTGTTTTTT. The V and J genes are TRBV5-6 and TRBJ2-2; 8 nucleotides line up with TRBD2. The germline V gene encodes CDR1 SGHDT and CDR2 YYEEEE. The length of the CDR3 is 16 residues. V lost 3 bases to trimming and J lost 7 bases; unmatched junction nucleotides: 11.

This rearrangement joins TRBV25-1 to TRBJ1-1, with a tentative D call TRBD1 (5 bases). The CDR3 extends over 10 amino acids. The ends were cut back, 4 bases at V and 9 bases at J, with 6 bases in the middle. Germline values: CDR1 MGHDK, CDR2 SYGVNS. CDR3 sequence: CASSGGKAFF. The CDR3 DNA reads as TGTGCCAGCAGTGGGGGGAAAGCTTTCTTT.

The DNA for the CDR3 is TGCGCCAGCACCCAGACTGGAAATGAGCAGTTCTTC. As protein: CASTQTGNEQFF. The chain has TRBV4-1 and TRBJ2-1; D remains ambiguous. The germline gives CDR1 MGHRA, CDR2 YSYEKL. Trimming removed 7 bases from V and 7 bases from J, with 11 bases in between. The CDR3 is 12 residues long.

The chain combines TRBV5-4 with TRBJ2-2; D is ambiguous. Trimming shortened V by 4 bases and J by 3 bases, and 4 bases separated the two germline ends. The germline CDR1 and CDR2 sequences are SGHNT and YYREEE (reference sequence). CDR3 length: 12 residues. The chain's CDR3 is CASSQDTGELFF. For the CDR3, the DNA is TGTGCCAGCAGCCAAGACACCGGGGAGCTGTTTTTT. The entire variable domain, with the rest obtained from reference TRBV5-4 and TRBJ2-2, is as follows: ETGVTQSPTHLIKTRGQQVTLRCSSQSGHNTVSWYQQALGQGPQFIFQYYREEENGRGNFPPRFSGLQFPNYSSELNVNALELDDSALYLCASSQDTGELFFGEGSRLTVL.